This entry features one T cell receptor beta chain sequence. Its target is not known. A much larger clonotype is one base distant, so this may be a read error. Without the conserved terminal phenylalanine or tryptophan, this CDR3 likely stems from a read error. A second PCR, run for roughly 7 to 12 cycles, used a sample-barcoded 5' primer plus a J-beta primer mix. MiXCR, applied by TCRdb to the 5' RACE reads, yields one record per CDR3 protein. This table holds 1.5 million to 2 million distinct CDR3 sequences, about 31% found once. These data originate in a study of blood T cells in healthy people across ages. Study-level findings and limits: The study found more naive CD4+ cells and higher diversity in long-lived than aged donors.

The CDR3 spans 15 residues. From germline, CDR1 is SGHVS and CDR2 FNYEAQ. V lost 5 bases to trimming and J lost 0 bases, with 12 bases between them. The rearrangement joins TRBV7-6 to TRBJ2-3; possibly TRBD1 for D (6 bases). This receptor was taken from a woman in her twenties or thirties in good health. Specimen: blood. This CDR3 reads CASSLRQASTDTQYV. The DNA of the CDR3 is TGTGCCAGCAGCCTACGACAGGCTAGCACAGATACGCAGTATGTT.